This TCR beta chain came from a study of immune cell composition in non-small cell lung cancer. Method: immunoSEQ multiplex PCR; TCRdb's copy keeps in-frame clones and lacks some. The data show 9,500 to 14,000 clones, about 60% seen once. Germline values: CDR1 LNHNV, CDR2 YYDKDF (reference sequence). The V end lost 1 base, the J end lost 5 bases, and 8 bases lay between the germline ends. This CDR3 spans 13 amino acids. Sequencing was carried out using lung tumor tissue. V gene TRBV15 combines with J gene TRBJ1-2; D call uncertain. This sequence was found in a human donor with non-small cell lung cancer. The CDR3 loop is CATSRGGGYGYTF. CDR3 in DNA: TGTGCCACCAGCAGAGGGGGAGGTTATGGCTACACCTTC.